This T cell receptor (beta chain) was retrieved from a study of blood T cell repertoires in COVID-19. Turning to the study itself: The cDNA or gDNA used as material had been derived from T cells, B-cell-depleted T cells, or PBMCs.

Trimming cost V 1 base and J 1 base, with 11 bases left between them. The germline gives CDR1 SGHVS, CDR2 FQNEAQ. The length of the CDR3 is 16 residues. Using immunoSEQ multiplex PCR, the repertoire was profiled, and TCRdb retains in-frame clones only, with some absent. The sample has roughly 210,000 clones, around four fifths seen once. The chain couples TRBV7-8 to TRBJ2-1, with TRBD2 as a possible D gene (5 bases). This receptor was taken from an elderly woman with COVID-19, enrolled during active disease. Sample: peripheral blood. For the CDR3, the DNA is TGTGCCAGCAGCTTAGAATCGGACTGGTCCTACAATGAGCAGTTCTTC. Its translation: CASSLESDWSYNEQFF.